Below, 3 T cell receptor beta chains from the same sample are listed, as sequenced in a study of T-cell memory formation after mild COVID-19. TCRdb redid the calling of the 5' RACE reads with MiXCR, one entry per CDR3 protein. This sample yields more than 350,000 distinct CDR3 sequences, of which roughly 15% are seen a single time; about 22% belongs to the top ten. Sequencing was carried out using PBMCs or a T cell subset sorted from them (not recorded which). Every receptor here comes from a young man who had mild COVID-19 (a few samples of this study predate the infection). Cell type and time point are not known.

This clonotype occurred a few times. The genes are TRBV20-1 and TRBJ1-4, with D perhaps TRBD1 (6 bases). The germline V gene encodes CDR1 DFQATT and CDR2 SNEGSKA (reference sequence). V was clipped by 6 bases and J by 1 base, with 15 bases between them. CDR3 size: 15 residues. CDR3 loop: CSAHLGGLTNEKLFF. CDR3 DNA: TGCAGTGCCCACCTAGGGGGTTTAACTAATGAAAAACTGTTTTTT.

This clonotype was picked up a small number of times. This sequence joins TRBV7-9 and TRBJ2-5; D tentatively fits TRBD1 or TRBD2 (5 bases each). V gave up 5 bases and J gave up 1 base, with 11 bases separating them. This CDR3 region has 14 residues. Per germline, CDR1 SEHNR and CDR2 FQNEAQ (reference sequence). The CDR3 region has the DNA TGTGCCAGCAGCGAAAGGGGACGCCAAGAGACCCAGTACTTC. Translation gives CASSERGRQETQYF.

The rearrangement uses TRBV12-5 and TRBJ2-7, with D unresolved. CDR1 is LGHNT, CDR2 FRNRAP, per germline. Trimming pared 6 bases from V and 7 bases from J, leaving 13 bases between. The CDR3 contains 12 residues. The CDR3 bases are TGTGCTAGTGGCCCTCTCCGAGGAGAGCAGTACTTC. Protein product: CASGPLRGEQYF.